This paragraph covers one TCR beta chain sequence. Taking its sample share into account, this clone is medium-sized (0.01 to 0.1%). The antigen this receptor binds is unknown. It has no much larger one-base neighbor in the sample; base qualities were not kept. The data derive from a study of graft-versus-host responses after intestinal transplantation (dated by TCRdb to the early 2020s). With respect to the entire study: Multivisceral, liver-intestinal, or isolated intestinal transplants were received by the recipients. All recipients received anti-thymocyte globulin induction followed by maintenance tacrolimus and steroids for two to four years. After intestinal transplantation, graft-versus-host and host-versus-graft alloreactive T cell clones were followed in the graft, circulation and bone marrow using bulk TCR-beta CDR3 sequencing. To identify alloreactive clones, pre-transplant mixed lymphocyte reaction products were sequenced and then compared with unstimulated pre-transplant donor and recipient T cells. A cohort of 24 intestinal transplant recipients, including one retransplant, was enrolled, and 3 patients lacking pretransplant specimens were excluded. A peak of at least 4% donor T cells among recipient peripheral blood mononuclear cells was the definition used for donor T cell macrochimerism. Instead of going to the commercial service, samples from a few later patients were sequenced in-house on an Illumina MiSeq and processed with MiXCR.

The library was made by the immunoSEQ multiplex PCR assay. For most patients, genomic DNA was subjected to high-throughput TCR-beta CDR3 sequencing by Adaptive Biotechnologies. The authors processed their data as follows. TCR sequencing data for roughly 18 patients were retrieved from Adaptive's ImmunoSEQ software; three other patients were processed with MiXCR and VDJtools. CDR3 nucleotide sequences shared between donor and recipient were removed because the origin of such sequences could not be assigned. Alloreactive clones required at least 2-fold expansion over unstimulated cells and minimum CFSE-low frequency of 0.002% (template counts) or 0.001% (read counts). Mappable clones were those detected in sequenced pre-transplant spleen, lymph node, or MLR CFSE-low populations of the donor or recipient. Cumulative frequency of alloreactive clones was calculated as a percentage of all sequences weighted by copy number. This is the immuneACCESS table as TCRdb keeps it, with only in-frame sequences that have V and J called. A part of the clones is gone; compared with another copy, unresolved V genes explain less than half, and the rest is unexplained. That table furnishes V, J and clone size, whereas the DNA furnished D and trimming. Counted in this sample were some 41,000 clones; roughly 89% of them appeared once. Around 2.5% of the sample is held by the ten biggest clonotypes.

In the first month after transplant, blood samples were collected up to 4 times, and after that at least monthly when available. CDR1 SNHLY and CDR2 FYNNEI were looked up in the germline V gene. The CDR3 contains 12 residues, cysteine and phenylalanine counted. Left in the record is the CDR3 DNA by itself, 36 bases read in frame from the first base. V loses 7 bases of germline sequence and J loses 1 base, and the interval between the two ends is 8 bases. On the study overall, not on this receptor specifically: The conclusions were limited by the relatively low number and heterogeneity of the intestinal transplant patients. GvH clones were detected in recipient bone marrow, and some of these GvH clones were observed earlier in ileal mucosa or blood, consistent with an intestinal mucosal origin. Early after transplant, peak levels of circulating GvH clones were found to be associated with declines in HvG clones. High GvH to HvG T cell clonal ratios were observed in the allografts of patients with donor T cell macrochimerism.

This material consisted of PBMCs, taken roughly 300 days after intestinal transplant. The TCR was taken from a human patient who received an intestinal transplant, so some T cells may come from the graft donor. The chain joins TRBV2 to TRBJ2-7; the D segment cannot be called with confidence. The encoded CDR3 is CASNRVSYEQYF. The nucleotide sequence reads TGTGCCAGCAATAGGGTATCCTACGAGCAGTACTTC.